The 9 T cell receptor beta chains below come from one sample, sequenced in a study of blood T cell repertoires in COVID-19. Assay used: immunoSEQ multiplex PCR; TCRdb lists only in-frame clones, some missing. The sample lists approximately 120,000 clones; roughly 90% were seen once. Sequences were obtained from peripheral blood. These TCRs come from a man in his forties or fifties with COVID-19, enrolled during active disease.

The J gene is TRBJ2-2, the V gene TRBV4-2; D is undetermined. Between the trimmed V and J ends, which lost 7 bases and 8 bases, there was a span of 2 bases. The length of the CDR3 is 9 residues. Germline V lookup: CDR1 LGHNA, CDR2 YNFKEQ. Here the CDR3 reads CASTGELFF. CDR3 coding DNA: TGTGCCAGCACGGGGGAGCTGTTTTTT.

V and J are TRBV5-1 and TRBJ1-3, with D maybe TRBD1 (5 bases). Germline V gene lookup returns CDR1 SGHRS and CDR2 YFSETQ. The CDR3 consists of 14 residues. Trimming removed 4 bases at V and 4 bases at J, with 12 bases between. The CDR3 sequence: CASSQGLGGNTIYF. Written as DNA, the CDR3 is TGCGCCAGCAGCCAGGGCCTGGGGGGAAACACCATATATTTT. Full variable domain (remainder filled in from reference TRBV5-1 and TRBJ1-3): KAGVTQTPRYLIKTRGQQVTLSCSPISGHRSVSWYQQTPGQGLQFLFEYFSETQRNKGNFPGRFSGRQFSNSRSEMNVSTLELGDSALYLCASSQGLGGNTIYFGEGSWLTVV.

This clone was picked up one time. The J gene is TRBJ1-4, the V gene TRBV6-5; D may be TRBD1 (5 bases). Per germline, CDR1 MNHEY and CDR2 SVGAGI. This CDR3 contains 14 residues. V was cut by 1 base and J by 7 bases, with 10 bases left in between. Here the CDR3 DNA reads TGTGCCAGCAGTTACTTGGGGCCAGGTGAAAAACTGTTTTTT. This translates into CASSYLGPGEKLFF.

This chain connects TRBV10-1 to TRBJ2-7; the D gene is possibly TRBD1 (5 bases). Per germline, CDR1 WNHNN and CDR2 SYGVQD (reference sequence). V was shortened by 4 bases and J by 3 bases, with 13 bases between the two germline ends. The CDR3 contains 14 residues. CDR3 protein: CASSGTGFYYEQYV. The CDR3 DNA sequence: TGCGCCAGCAGTGGCACAGGCTTCTACTACGAGCAGTACGTC.

The V call is TRBV10-3, the J call TRBJ2-3; tentatively, D is TRBD2 (6 bases). Trimming left V 6 bases short and J 5 bases short, with 12 bases between. Germline CDR1 ENHRY, CDR2 SYGVKD. The CDR3 is 13 residues long. DNA for the CDR3: TGTGCCATCAGGGAGAGGGGACTAGATACGCAGTATTTT. Protein sequence: CAIRERGLDTQYF.

The rearrangement uses TRBV20-1 and TRBJ2-7; 8 bases are a match to TRBD1. Germline values: CDR1 DFQATT, CDR2 SNEGSKA (reference sequence). J gave up 7 bases and V 3 bases, and 14 bases lay outside the gene matches. CDR3 length: 15 residues. CDR3 sequence: CSASSPTGVLGEQYF. The CDR3 DNA sequence: TGCAGTGCTAGTTCCCCGACAGGGGTATTGGGTGAGCAGTACTTC.

The rearrangement joins TRBV5-1 to TRBJ2-3; maybe TRBD2 (5 bases). V lost 2 bases and J lost 6, with 13 bases in between. Germline CDR1 SGHRS, CDR2 YFSETQ. The CDR3 consists of 14 residues. In nucleotides, the CDR3 is TGCGCCAGCAGCTTAGGTGGAGGTCTGGATACGCAGTATTTT. Protein: CASSLGGGLDTQYF. The whole variable domain, remainder taken from reference TRBV5-1 and TRBJ2-3, is KAGVTQTPRYLIKTRGQQVTLSCSPISGHRSVSWYQQTPGQGLQFLFEYFSETQRNKGNFPGRFSGRQFSNSRSEMNVSTLELGDSALYLCASSLGGGLDTQYFGPGTRLTVL.

The V gene is TRBV24-1, the J gene TRBJ2-7; TRBD2 matches 8 bases. The CDR3 covers 16 residues. V dropped 9 bases and J dropped 3; count of bases not matched to a gene: 15. CDR1 is KGHDR and CDR2 is SFDVKD in the germline V gene. DNA of the CDR3: TGTGCCACCTTGTTCGTGGTAGCGGGACCCCACTACGAGCAGTACGTC. This translates into CATLFVVAGPHYEQYV.

Here the CDR3 DNA reads TGTGCCAGCAGGCTACAGGGGGCGCCGAGCACTGAAGCTTTCTTT. Its protein is CASRLQGAPSTEAFF. This chain joins TRBV7-9 and TRBJ1-1, with 9 bases aligning to TRBD1. Trimming cost V 6 bases and J 4 bases; bases outside gene matches: 9. The CDR3 runs to 15 residues. The germline V gene encodes CDR1 SEHNR and CDR2 FQNEAQ (reference sequence).